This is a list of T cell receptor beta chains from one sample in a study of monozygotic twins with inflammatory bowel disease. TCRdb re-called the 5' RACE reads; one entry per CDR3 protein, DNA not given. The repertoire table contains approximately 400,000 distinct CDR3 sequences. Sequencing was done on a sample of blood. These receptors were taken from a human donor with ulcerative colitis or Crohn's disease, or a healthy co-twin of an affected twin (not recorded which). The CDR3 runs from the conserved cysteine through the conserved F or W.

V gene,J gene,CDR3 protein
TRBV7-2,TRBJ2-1,CASSLAGGSLEQFF
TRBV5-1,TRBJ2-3,CASSQTSGDTQYF
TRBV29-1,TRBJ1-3,CSVEGDSGSTIYF
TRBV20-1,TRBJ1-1,CSAPDRADTEAFF
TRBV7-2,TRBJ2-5,CASSLGPTQYF
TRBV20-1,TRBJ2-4,CSAAPQGLAKNIQYF
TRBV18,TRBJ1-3,CASSPQPSWKQGSGNTIYF
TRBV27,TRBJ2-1,CASSRLGEHFF
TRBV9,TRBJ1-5,CASSVGGTSNQPQHF
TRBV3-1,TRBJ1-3,CASSQVISLGNTIYF
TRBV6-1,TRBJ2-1,CASRQSSYNEQFF
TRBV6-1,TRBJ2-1,CASSKSGYNEQFF
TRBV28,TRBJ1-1,CASSLVGFNTEAFF
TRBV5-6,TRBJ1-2,CASSSTAPYGYTF
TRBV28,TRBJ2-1,CASSSPTRTNEQFF
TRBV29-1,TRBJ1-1,CSVDRQNTEAFF
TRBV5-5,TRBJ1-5,CATSEGGSNQPQHF
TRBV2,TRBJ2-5,CASRDGLTGRSETQYF
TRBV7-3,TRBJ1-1,CASSLQQGLQGAFF
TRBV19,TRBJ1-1,CASSLVGGAKPENTEAFF
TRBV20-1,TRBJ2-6,CSAPGAGANVLTF
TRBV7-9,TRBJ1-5,CASSFHREVNQPQHF
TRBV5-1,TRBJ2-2,CASSFTGNTGELFF
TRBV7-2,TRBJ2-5,CASSNPAGGQETQYF
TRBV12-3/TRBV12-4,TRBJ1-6,CASSLAGAAYNSPLHF
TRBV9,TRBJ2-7,CASSVGTSGSYEQYF
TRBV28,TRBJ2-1,CASSGHLASSYNEQFF
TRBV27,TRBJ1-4,CASREKTGGVRNEKLFF
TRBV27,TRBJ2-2,CASSAPNLVVAGELFF
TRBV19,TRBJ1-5,CASSAVSGGNQPQHF
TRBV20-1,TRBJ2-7,CSALPWNGEQYF
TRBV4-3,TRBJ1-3,CASSQDPQGDGNTIYF